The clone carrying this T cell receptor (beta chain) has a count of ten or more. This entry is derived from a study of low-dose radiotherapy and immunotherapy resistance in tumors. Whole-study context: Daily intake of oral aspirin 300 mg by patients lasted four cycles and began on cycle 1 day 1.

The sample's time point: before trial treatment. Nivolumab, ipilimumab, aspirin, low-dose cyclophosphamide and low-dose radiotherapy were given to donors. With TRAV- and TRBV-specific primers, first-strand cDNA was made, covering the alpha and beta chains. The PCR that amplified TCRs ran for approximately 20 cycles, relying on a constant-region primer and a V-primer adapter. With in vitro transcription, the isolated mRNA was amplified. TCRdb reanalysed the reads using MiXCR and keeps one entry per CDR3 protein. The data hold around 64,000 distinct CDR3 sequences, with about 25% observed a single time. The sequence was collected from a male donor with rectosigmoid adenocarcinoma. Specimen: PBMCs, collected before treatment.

CDR3 loop: CATSDPRRRGQETQYF. In DNA, the CDR3 is TGTGCCACCAGTGATCCGCGGCGCAGGGGCCAAGAGACCCAGTACTTC. The chain joins TRBV24-1 to TRBJ2-5; D possibly corresponds to TRBD1 (6 bases). The germline CDR1 and CDR2 sequences are KGHDR and SFDVKD. Trimming stripped 3 bases from V and 1 base from J, with 14 bases between. The CDR3 is 16 residues long.